This T cell receptor (beta chain) was captured in a study of vaccination and CD4 T cells after COVID-19. Looking at the study overall: The convalescents, six males and four females, included two who were Hispanic. General study findings and limits: The study found median SARS-CoV-2-reactive clonotypes rising from about 20 to 38, not significantly.

Germline V gene sequence: CDR1 SGHAT, CDR2 FQNNGV. J gave up 0 bases and V 1 base, and 0 bases lay outside the gene matches. CDR3 length equals 15 residues. Sequencing of the DNA from cultured CD4+ T cells was carried out with the Oncomine TCR Beta short-read assay. Genomic DNA was taken out of cultured CD4+ T cells by extraction. MiXCR was run by TCRdb on the PCR reads, yielding one entry per CDR3 protein. The data contain 11,000 to 15,000 distinct CDR3 sequences, roughly two thirds of them singletons. Treatment: roughly 10-day PBMC culture with coronavirus spike peptide pools or control peptides (ViraFEST assay). In its sample, this clonotype was seen a few times. What it recognizes is unknown.

Sequenced material: CD4+ T cells from blood, cultured in vitro. The source of this sequence is a human donor who had recovered from COVID-19. This chain joins TRBV11-2 and TRBJ2-7; 10 positions match TRBD2. DNA of the CDR3: TGTGCCAGCAGCTTAGCTAGCGGGGGCTCCTACGAGCAGTACTTC. This sequence encodes CASSLASGGSYEQYF.